This T cell receptor (beta chain) was identified in a study of quantifying T cell responses using KT2 cells. Overall study: TCR alpha and beta constant-region primers primed reverse transcription of RNA.

This clonotype was seen a few times. The germline CDR1 and CDR2 sequences are LNHNV and YYDKDF (reference sequence). This CDR3 is 14 amino acids long. V was cut by 0 bases and J by 0 bases, with 4 bases left in between. Each cDNA got a UMI-containing oligo ligated at its 3' end. The first PCR ran 4 to 5 cycles with an equimolar RC1.1 and RC1.2 beta primer mix. TCRdb fed the UMI-ligation and nested PCR reads into MiXCR, producing one record per CDR3 protein. This table holds approximately 43,000 distinct CDR3 sequences, more than 15% found once. Unfractionated PBMC were spiked with known numbers of KT2 clone cells. KT2 cells were mixed with fixed PBMC numbers at varying ratios.

The receptor was isolated from a human donor. The genes are TRBV15 and TRBJ2-3; D is undetermined. The sample comprised PBMCs spiked with cells of the T cell clone KT2. CDR3 sequence reads: CATSRDYSTDTQYF. The CDR3 coding sequence is TGTGCCACCAGCAGAGATTACAGCACAGATACGCAGTATTTT.